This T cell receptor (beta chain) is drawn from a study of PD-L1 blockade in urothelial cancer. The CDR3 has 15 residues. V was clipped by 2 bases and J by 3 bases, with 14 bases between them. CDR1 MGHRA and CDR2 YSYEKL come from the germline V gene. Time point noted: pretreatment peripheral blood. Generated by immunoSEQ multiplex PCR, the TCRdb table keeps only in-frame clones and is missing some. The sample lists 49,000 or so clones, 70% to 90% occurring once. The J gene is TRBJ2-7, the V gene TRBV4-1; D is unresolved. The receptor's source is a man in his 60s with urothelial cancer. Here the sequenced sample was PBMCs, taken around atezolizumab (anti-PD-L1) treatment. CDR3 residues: CASSQSPALNYEQYF. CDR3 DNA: TGCGCCAGCAGCCAATCTCCAGCGCTCAACTACGAGCAGTACTTC.